The subject of this entry is one T cell receptor beta chain. Its specificity is not known. The data belong to a study of T cell responses to AZD1222 COVID-19 vaccine. Across the whole study: The study pooled second doses at about 4 or about 12 weeks. General study points: Nearly half of spike-specific TCRs reportedly target unmutated variant regions. Females made up more of the donors, who were largely white British, and clonal diversity may have come out too low.

Produced via immunoSEQ multiplex PCR; TCRdb's table is partial and in-frame only. The sample has some 120,000 clones, approximately 84% seen once. Germline CDR1 and CDR2: PRHDT and FYEKMQ (reference sequence). Trimming took 6 bases from V and 1 from J, leaving 10 bases between them. The CDR3 has 13 residues. The clonotype comes from an adult in good health. The rearrangement links TRBV13 to TRBJ2-7; D possibly corresponds to TRBD2 (6 bases). The sample was peripheral blood, taken on day 0 of AZD1222 vaccination. CDR3 sequence: CASSSGGSYEQYF. The DNA for the CDR3 is TGTGCCAGCAGTTCCGGGGGATCCTACGAGCAGTACTTC.